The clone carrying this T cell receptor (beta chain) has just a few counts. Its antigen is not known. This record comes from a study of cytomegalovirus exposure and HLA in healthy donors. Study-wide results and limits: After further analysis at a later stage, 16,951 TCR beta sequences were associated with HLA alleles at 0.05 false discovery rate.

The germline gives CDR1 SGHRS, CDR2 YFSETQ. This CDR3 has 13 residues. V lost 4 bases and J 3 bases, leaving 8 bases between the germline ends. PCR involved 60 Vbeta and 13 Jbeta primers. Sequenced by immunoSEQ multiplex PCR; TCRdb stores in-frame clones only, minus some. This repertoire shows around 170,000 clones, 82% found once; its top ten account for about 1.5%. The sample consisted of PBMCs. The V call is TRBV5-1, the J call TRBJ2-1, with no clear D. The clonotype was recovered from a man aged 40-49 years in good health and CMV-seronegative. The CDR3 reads CASSTYSYNEQFF. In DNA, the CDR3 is TGCGCCAGCAGCACCTACAGCTACAATGAGCAGTTCTTC.